This is a list of T cell receptor beta chains from one sample in a study of shared clonotypes between healthy human individuals. Produced via immunoSEQ multiplex PCR; TCRdb's table is partial and in-frame only. The sample has roughly 2.1 million clones, around 93% seen once. The sample comprised naive CD8+ T cells from PBMCs. The receptors shown here come from a man aged 18 to 29 in good health. Some clones in this sample may be carry-over from other donors' samples. Both conserved end residues are part of each CDR3. A D gene is named only where the DNA matches it firmly. The size of a clone is reported for some rows only, either as once, few or many, or as a class for expanded clones.

v_gene: TRBV7-9; len: 16; d_gene: TRBD1; j_gene: TRBJ2-4; abundance: .; CDR3aa: CASSIPRGLAKNIQYF; CDR3nt: TGTGCCAGCAGCATCCCGAGGGGGCTCGCCAAAAACATTCAGTACTTC
v_gene: TRBV19; len: 15; d_gene: TRBD1; j_gene: TRBJ1-1; abundance: .; CDR3aa: CASSPRTGGVTEAFF; CDR3nt: TGTGCCAGTAGTCCCCGGACAGGGGGAGTAACTGAAGCTTTCTTT
v_gene: TRBV27; len: 14; d_gene: TRBD1; j_gene: TRBJ2-3; abundance: .; CDR3aa: CASTGQGAGDTQYF; CDR3nt: TGTGCCAGCACCGGACAGGGGGCTGGAGATACGCAGTATTTT
v_gene: TRBV19; len: 15; d_gene: .; j_gene: TRBJ2-7; abundance: .; CDR3aa: CASSMGRRVSDEQYF; CDR3nt: TGTGCCAGTAGTATGGGGCGCAGGGTAAGCGACGAGCAGTACTTC
v_gene: TRBV28; len: 13; d_gene: .; j_gene: TRBJ2-7; abundance: .; CDR3aa: CASSPLRGYEQYF; CDR3nt: TGTGCCAGCAGCCCCCTGAGGGGCTACGAGCAGTACTTC
v_gene: TRBV15; len: 13; d_gene: .; j_gene: TRBJ2-7; abundance: .; CDR3aa: CATSRASQGEQYF; CDR3nt: TGTGCCACCAGCAGAGCCAGTCAGGGCGAGCAGTACTTC
v_gene: TRBV27; len: 19; d_gene: TRBD2; j_gene: TRBJ2-3; abundance: .; CDR3aa: CASRTPPGTSGVYTDTQYF; CDR3nt: TGTGCCAGCAGAACACCTCCCGGTACTAGCGGAGTCTACACAGATACGCAGTATTTT
v_gene: TRBV27; len: 14; d_gene: TRBD1; j_gene: TRBJ1-4; abundance: .; CDR3aa: CASGDRESNEKLFF; CDR3nt: TGTGCCAGCGGGGACAGGGAATCTAATGAAAAACTGTTTTTT
v_gene: TRBV7-9; len: 15; d_gene: .; j_gene: TRBJ2-7; abundance: .; CDR3aa: CASSHRDGGSYEQYF; CDR3nt: TGTGCCAGCAGTCACCGGGACGGAGGCTCCTACGAGCAGTACTTC
v_gene: TRBV2; len: 15; d_gene: .; j_gene: TRBJ2-6; abundance: .; CDR3aa: CASKGRRTGANVLTF; CDR3nt: TGTGCCAGCAAGGGGAGACGGACTGGGGCCAACGTCCTGACTTTC
v_gene: TRBV7-9; len: 14; d_gene: .; j_gene: TRBJ2-7; abundance: .; CDR3aa: CASSEGNTAYEQYF; CDR3nt: TGTGCCAGCAGCGAAGGAAACACGGCCTACGAGCAGTACTTC
v_gene: TRBV5-6; len: 16; d_gene: .; j_gene: TRBJ2-2; abundance: .; CDR3aa: CASSSNPGWGTGELFF; CDR3nt: TGTGCCAGCAGCTCCAACCCAGGGTGGGGAACCGGGGAGCTGTTTTTT
v_gene: TRBV28; len: 14; d_gene: TRBD1; j_gene: TRBJ1-2; abundance: .; CDR3aa: CASRGWGQGYGYTF; CDR3nt: TGTGCCAGCAGGGGGTGGGGACAGGGATATGGCTACACCTTC
v_gene: TRBV2; len: 16; d_gene: TRBD2; j_gene: TRBJ2-1; abundance: .; CDR3aa: CASIISGRASYNEQFF; CDR3nt: TGTGCCAGCATAATTAGCGGGAGGGCTTCCTACAATGAGCAGTTCTTC
v_gene: TRBV9; len: 15; d_gene: TRBD1; j_gene: TRBJ1-1; abundance: .; CDR3aa: CASSVYPGQATEAFF; CDR3nt: TGTGCCAGCAGCGTATACCCCGGACAGGCCACTGAAGCTTTCTTT
v_gene: TRBV11-2; len: 16; d_gene: .; j_gene: TRBJ2-3; abundance: .; CDR3aa: CASSSRDAIRTDTQYF; CDR3nt: TGTGCCAGCAGCTCCCGGGACGCCATTCGCACAGATACGCAGTATTTT
v_gene: TRBV13; len: 16; d_gene: .; j_gene: TRBJ1-3; abundance: .; CDR3aa: CASSLFSLGPGNTIYF; CDR3nt: TGTGCCAGCAGCTTATTCTCACTGGGTCCTGGAAACACCATATATTTT
v_gene: TRBV7-2; len: 13; d_gene: .; j_gene: TRBJ1-2; abundance: once; CDR3aa: CASSLGPSGGYTF; CDR3nt: TGTGCCAGCAGCTTAGGGCCTAGCGGGGGCTACACCTTC
v_gene: TRBV7-2; len: 14; d_gene: .; j_gene: TRBJ2-2; abundance: .; CDR3aa: CASSLVLRAGELFF; CDR3nt: TGTGCCAGCAGCTTAGTATTGAGGGCCGGGGAGCTGTTTTTT
v_gene: TRBV11-2; len: 14; d_gene: .; j_gene: TRBJ1-1; abundance: .; CDR3aa: CASSPSGPGPEAFF; CDR3nt: TGTGCCAGCAGCCCCTCCGGGCCCGGCCCTGAAGCTTTCTTT
v_gene: TRBV9; len: 16; d_gene: .; j_gene: TRBJ2-3; abundance: once; CDR3aa: CASSVEDDGSLDTQYF; CDR3nt: TGTGCCAGCAGCGTAGAGGATGACGGGAGCTTGGATACGCAGTATTTT
v_gene: TRBV27; len: 13; d_gene: .; j_gene: TRBJ2-1; abundance: .; CDR3aa: CASSPGVWVEQFF; CDR3nt: TGTGCCAGCAGTCCCGGAGTGTGGGTAGAGCAGTTCTTC
v_gene: TRBV4-2; len: 14; d_gene: TRBD1; j_gene: TRBJ2-7; abundance: .; CDR3aa: CASSPDRADYEQYF; CDR3nt: TGTGCCAGCAGCCCGGACAGGGCTGACTACGAGCAGTACTTC
v_gene: TRBV5-1; len: 15; d_gene: TRBD1; j_gene: TRBJ2-7; abundance: .; CDR3aa: CASSLVGTGVDEQYF; CDR3nt: TGCGCCAGCAGCTTGGTTGGGACAGGGGTTGATGAGCAGTACTTC
v_gene: TRBV14; len: 13; d_gene: .; j_gene: TRBJ2-7; abundance: .; CDR3aa: CASSPAQSYEQYF; CDR3nt: TGTGCCAGCAGCCCCGCCCAAAGCTACGAGCAGTACTTC
v_gene: TRBV7-9; len: 16; d_gene: .; j_gene: TRBJ1-4; abundance: .; CDR3aa: CASSRAALLLNEKLFF; CDR3nt: TGTGCCAGCAGCCGCGCCGCACTCCTGCTTAATGAAAAACTGTTTTTT
v_gene: TRBV9; len: 12; d_gene: .; j_gene: TRBJ2-2; abundance: .; CDR3aa: CASKTGSGELFF; CDR3nt: TGTGCCAGCAAGACGGGCTCCGGGGAGCTGTTTTTT
v_gene: TRBV7-9; len: 17; d_gene: TRBD2; j_gene: TRBJ2-2; abundance: .; CDR3aa: CASSFYSGRVRTGELFF; CDR3nt: TGTGCCAGCAGCTTCTATAGCGGGAGGGTTAGGACCGGGGAGCTGTTTTTT
v_gene: TRBV4-1; len: 17; d_gene: .; j_gene: TRBJ2-7; abundance: .; CDR3aa: CASSQIFIGGRDYEQYF; CDR3nt: TGCGCCAGCAGCCAAATCTTTATCGGGGGACGGGACTACGAGCAGTACTTC
v_gene: TRBV28; len: 14; d_gene: .; j_gene: TRBJ2-1; abundance: .; CDR3aa: CASSFPGPYNEQFF; CDR3nt: TGTGCCAGCAGTTTCCCTGGCCCCTACAATGAGCAGTTCTTC
v_gene: TRBV30; len: 19; d_gene: TRBD1; j_gene: TRBJ1-4; abundance: .; CDR3aa: CAWSPRDRARGATNEKLFF; CDR3nt: TGTGCCTGGAGTCCCCGGGACAGGGCCCGTGGTGCAACTAATGAAAAACTGTTTTTT
v_gene: TRBV11-2; len: 12; d_gene: .; j_gene: TRBJ2-7; abundance: once; CDR3aa: CASSTSGYEQYF; CDR3nt: TGTGCCAGCAGCACATCAGGGTACGAGCAGTACTTC
v_gene: TRBV29-1; len: 14; d_gene: TRBD1; j_gene: TRBJ2-2; abundance: .; CDR3aa: CSRGTGTGHRGAVF; CDR3nt: TGCAGCAGAGGGACAGGGACCGGGCACCGGGGAGCTGTTTTT
v_gene: TRBV7-9; len: 13; d_gene: TRBD1; j_gene: TRBJ2-7; abundance: .; CDR3aa: CASLGGPTYEQYF; CDR3nt: TGTGCCAGCCTAGGGGGCCCCACCTACGAGCAGTACTTC
v_gene: TRBV4-2; len: 15; d_gene: TRBD2; j_gene: TRBJ2-7; abundance: .; CDR3aa: CASSQPSGGTYEQYF; CDR3nt: TGTGCCAGCAGCCAACCTAGCGGTGGAACCTACGAGCAGTACTTC
v_gene: TRBV5-1; len: 15; d_gene: TRBD1; j_gene: TRBJ1-5; abundance: .; CDR3aa: CASSPGTVSNQPQHF; CDR3nt: TGCGCCAGCAGCCCCGGGACAGTTAGCAATCAGCCCCAGCATTTT
v_gene: TRBV15; len: 14; d_gene: .; j_gene: TRBJ2-5; abundance: .; CDR3aa: CATSREGRLETQYF; CDR3nt: TGTGCCACCAGCAGAGAGGGGCGGCTAGAGACCCAGTACTTC
v_gene: TRBV9; len: 13; d_gene: .; j_gene: TRBJ1-1; abundance: .; CDR3aa: CASSVGFATEAFF; CDR3nt: TGTGCCAGCAGCGTAGGGTTCGCCACTGAAGCTTTCTTT
v_gene: TRBV7-2; len: 13; d_gene: .; j_gene: TRBJ1-1; abundance: few; CDR3aa: CASSFDWEDEAFF; CDR3nt: TGTGCCAGCAGCTTTGATTGGGAGGATGAAGCTTTCTTT
v_gene: TRBV27; len: 15; d_gene: .; j_gene: TRBJ2-7; abundance: .; CDR3aa: CASSPLTMPRYEQYF; CDR3nt: TGTGCCAGCAGTCCCCTGACTATGCCCCGGTACGAGCAGTACTTC
v_gene: TRBV28; len: 14; d_gene: TRBD1; j_gene: TRBJ1-1; abundance: .; CDR3aa: CASSWDRANTEAFF; CDR3nt: TGTGCCAGCAGTTGGGACAGGGCGAACACTGAAGCTTTCTTT
v_gene: TRBV7-2; len: 14; d_gene: .; j_gene: TRBJ2-7; abundance: .; CDR3aa: CASSFEVSLYEQYF; CDR3nt: TGTGCCAGCAGCTTTGAGGTCTCGCTCTACGAGCAGTACTTC
v_gene: TRBV5-6; len: 13; d_gene: .; j_gene: TRBJ1-3; abundance: .; CDR3aa: CASSLGGSMAIYF; CDR3nt: TGTGCCAGCAGCTTGGGCGGCTCCATGGCCATATATTTT
v_gene: TRBV11-2; len: 16; d_gene: .; j_gene: TRBJ2-1; abundance: .; CDR3aa: CASSLTVGPVGDEQFF; CDR3nt: TGTGCCAGCAGCTTAACGGTCGGACCCGTAGGGGATGAGCAGTTCTTC
v_gene: TRBV9; len: 15; d_gene: TRBD1; j_gene: TRBJ1-1; abundance: .; CDR3aa: CASSVVGQGPTEAFF; CDR3nt: TGTGCCAGCAGCGTAGTGGGACAGGGTCCCACTGAAGCTTTCTTT
v_gene: TRBV7-9; len: 17; d_gene: TRBD1; j_gene: TRBJ1-1; abundance: .; CDR3aa: CASSGRTGGPRNTEAFF; CDR3nt: TGTGCCAGCAGCGGACGGACAGGGGGCCCGAGAAACACTGAAGCTTTCTTT
v_gene: TRBV30; len: 12; d_gene: .; j_gene: TRBJ2-2; abundance: .; CDR3aa: CAWSVRTGELFF; CDR3nt: TGTGCCTGGAGTGTAAGAACCGGGGAGCTGTTTTTT
v_gene: TRBV28; len: 15; d_gene: TRBD1; j_gene: TRBJ1-2; abundance: .; CDR3aa: CASTLRTGGPGGYTF; CDR3nt: TGTGCCAGCACCCTTCGGACAGGGGGACCGGGGGGCTACACCTTC